Shown below are 3 T cell receptor beta chains from a single sample sequenced in a study of cytotoxic CD8 clonotypes in ibrutinib-treated CLL. Profiled with immunoSEQ multiplex PCR; TCRdb holds only in-frame clones, not every one. The sample holds approximately 45,000 clones, 69% seen once. The sample in question was PBMCs, obtained after 12 months of ibrutinib treatment. These receptors were obtained from a human donor with chronic lymphocytic leukemia.

The genes are TRBV7-6 and TRBJ2-7; 9 positions match TRBD1. This CDR3 contains 16 residues. CDR1 is SGHVS and CDR2 is FNYEAQ in the germline V gene. V was clipped by 2 bases and J by 2 bases; unmatched bases: 7. The CDR3 DNA is TGTGCCAGCAGCTTACAAACCGGGACAGGGACCTACGAGCAGTACTTC. Encoded protein: CASSLQTGTGTYEQYF.

The chain links TRBV19 to TRBJ2-1; perhaps TRBD2 as D (6 bases). This CDR3 has 12 residues. Per the germline V gene, CDR1 is LNHDA and CDR2 is SQIVND (reference sequence). Trimming stripped 0 bases from V and 14 bases from J, with 11 bases between. This CDR3 reads CASSIEGLPEFF. The CDR3 DNA reads TGTGCCAGTAGTATAGAGGGACTGCCTGAGTTCTTC.

This clone was observed a handful of times. V is TRBV28 and J is TRBJ1-2; D not resolved. This CDR3 is 11 amino acids long. With 4 bases removed from V and 4 bases from J, the gap between germline ends came to 4 bases. CDR1 MDHEN and CDR2 SYDVKM come from the germline V gene. The CDR3 DNA sequence: TGTGCCAGCAGTTACCCCTATGGCTACACCTTC. Encoded protein: CASSYPYGYTF.